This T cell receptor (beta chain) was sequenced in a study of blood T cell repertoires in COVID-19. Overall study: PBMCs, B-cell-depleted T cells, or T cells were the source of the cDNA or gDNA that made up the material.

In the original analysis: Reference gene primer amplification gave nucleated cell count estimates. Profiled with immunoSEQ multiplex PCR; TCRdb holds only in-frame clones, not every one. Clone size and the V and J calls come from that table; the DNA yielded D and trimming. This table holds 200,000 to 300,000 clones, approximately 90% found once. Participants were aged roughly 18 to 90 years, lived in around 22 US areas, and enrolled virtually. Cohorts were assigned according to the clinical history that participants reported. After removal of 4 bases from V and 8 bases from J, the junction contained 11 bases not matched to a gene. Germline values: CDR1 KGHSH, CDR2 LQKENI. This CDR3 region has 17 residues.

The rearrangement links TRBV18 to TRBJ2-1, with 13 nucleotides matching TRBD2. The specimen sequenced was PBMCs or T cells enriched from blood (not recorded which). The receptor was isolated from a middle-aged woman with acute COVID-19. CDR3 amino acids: CASSLFTSGRASDEQFF. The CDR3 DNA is TGTGCCAGCTCACTATTTACTAGCGGGAGGGCCTCGGATGAGCAGTTCTTC. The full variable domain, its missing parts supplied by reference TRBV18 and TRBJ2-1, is NAGVMQNPRHLVRRRGQEARLRCSPMKGHSHVYWYRQLPEEGLKFMVYLQKENIIDESGMPKERFSAEFPKEGPSILRIQQVVRGDSAAYFCASSLFTSGRASDEQFFGPGTRLTVL.